Presented here are 32 T cell receptor beta chains from one specimen sequenced in a study of beta chain features in type 1 diabetes. As every portion of the isolated RNA was reverse transcribed, the sequencing read expressed TCRB transcripts. Sequencing was performed with immunoSEQ multiplex PCR; in TCRdb, only in-frame clones are kept and a portion is missing. There are under 450,000 clones in the sample; roughly 14% occur only once, and around 0.035% lies in the top ten. Sequenced input: naive CD4+ T cells from blood. The receptors here all came from a man younger than 40 in good health.

This clone was recorded a few times. The rearrangement uses TRBV30 and TRBJ2-5, with D perhaps TRBD1 (6 bases). The germline CDR1 and CDR2 sequences are GTSNPN and SVGIG (reference sequence). The CDR3 length is 13 residues. V gave up 4 bases and J gave up 5 bases, with 14 bases separating them. CDR3 sequence (DNA): TGTGCCTGGAAACAGGGATTGAGGGAGACCCAGTACTTC. Translation: CAWKQGLRETQYF.

The chain carries TRBV5-1 and TRBJ2-1; 11 bases are shared with TRBD2. This CDR3 has 16 residues. After removal of 0 bases from V and 6 bases from J, the junction contained 5 bases not matched to a gene. CDR1 SGHRS and CDR2 YFSETQ come from the germline V gene. The CDR3 nucleotides are TGCGCCAGCAGCTTGGACGGGCTAGCGGGAGGCAATGAGCAGTTCTTC. It translates to CASSLDGLAGGNEQFF. Full variable domain (missing parts from reference TRBV5-1 and TRBJ2-1): KAGVTQTPRYLIKTRGQQVTLSCSPISGHRSVSWYQQTPGQGLQFLFEYFSETQRNKGNFPGRFSGRQFSNSRSEMNVSTLELGDSALYLCASSLDGLAGGNEQFFGPGTRLTVL.

This clone turned up a few times. The chain uses TRBV11-3 and TRBJ2-1; the match to TRBD2 covers 9 bases. Trimming removed 2 bases from V and 8 bases from J; junction bases left unmatched: 13. Germline loops: CDR1 SGHNT, CDR2 YENEEA. The CDR3 runs to 17 residues. The CDR3: CASSLISGSQFMDEQFF. The DNA for the CDR3 is TGTGCCAGCAGCTTAATTAGCGGGAGCCAGTTTATGGATGAGCAGTTCTTC.

Comments on this clone: One end of the junction is discordant with germline, which a read error may explain. This chain joins TRBV7-7 and TRBJ2-2; 7 bases are a match to TRBD2. CDR3 length: 15 amino acids. The germline gives CDR1 SSHAT, CDR2 FNYEAQ (reference sequence). The CDR3 is CASSRGAGNTGELFF. CDR3 DNA sequence: TGTGCTAGCAGCAGAGGAGCGGGAAACACCGGGGAGCTGTTTTTT.

Only a few counts were recorded for this clone. The chain has TRBV5-1 and TRBJ1-1; D is unclear. Germline values: CDR1 SGHRS, CDR2 YFSETQ. V was trimmed by 0 bases and J by 7 bases, leaving 10 bases between them. The CDR3 runs to 13 residues. The CDR3 here is CASSLATDYEAFF. The CDR3, as DNA: TGCGCCAGCAGCTTGGCTACAGACTATGAAGCTTTCTTT.

V and J are TRBV6-6 and TRBJ1-2, with D maybe TRBD1 (5 bases). The CDR3 is 16 amino acids. Germline CDR1 reads MNHNY; CDR2 reads SVGAGI (reference sequence). The V end was cut by 2 bases, the J end by 7 bases, with 20 bases between. CDR3 DNA sequence: TGTGCCAGCAGTTACGATGGAGGGACGGGGAATGGTGGCTACACCTTC. Translated, it gives CASSYDGGTGNGGYTF.

This chain uses TRBV21-1 with TRBJ2-7; the DNA was not compared with TRBD1, the D call given in the table. TRBV21-1 corresponds to a pseudogene. The CDR3 consists of 15 residues. The CDR3 nucleotides are TGTGCCAGCAGCAAAGTATCACACAGGGGGCACGAGCAGTACGTC. It is translated as CASSKVSHRGHEQYV.

The chain's CDR3 is CASSQDLSTAYGYTF. The CDR3 DNA sequence: TGCGCCAGCAGCCAAGATCTTTCGACAGCATATGGCTACACCTTC. This rearrangement joins TRBV4-1 to TRBJ1-2, with a tentative D call TRBD1 (5 bases). The CDR3 contains 15 residues. CDR1 is MGHRA and CDR2 is YSYEKL in the germline V gene. Trimming took 0 bases from V and 5 from J, leaving 13 bases between them.

V is TRBV7-2 and J is TRBJ2-5, with D perhaps TRBD1 or TRBD2 (5 bases each). The CDR3 length is 15 residues. Trimming stripped 8 bases from V and 2 bases from J, with 18 bases between. Germline CDR1 SGHTA, CDR2 FQGNSA. CDR3 residues: CASSRVLGDQETQYF. Written as DNA, the CDR3 is TGTGCCAGCTCACGGGTGTTGGGGGATCAAGAGACCCAGTACTTC. The full variable domain, its missing parts supplied by reference TRBV7-2 and TRBJ2-5, is GAGVSQSPSNKVTEKGKDVELRCDPISGHTALYWYRQSLGQGLEFLIYFQGNSAPDKSGLPSDRFSAERTGGSVSTLTIQRTQQEDSAVYLCASSRVLGDQETQYFGPGTRLLVL.

The chain has TRBV4-1 and TRBJ1-4; no clear D gene. V lost 1 base to trimming and J lost 10 bases, with 10 bases between them. The CDR3 extends over 13 amino acids. Germline lookup yields CDR1 MGHRA and CDR2 YSYEKL. The CDR3 sequence is CASSQVAGGKLFF. For the CDR3, the DNA is TGCGCCAGCAGCCAAGTGGCGGGTGGAAAACTGTTTTTT.

V gene TRBV7-2 combines with J gene TRBJ2-5; D uncertain. The length of the CDR3 is 13 residues. The germline V and J ends were trimmed by 5 bases and 5 bases, with 12 bases remaining between them. In germline, CDR1 is SGHTA, CDR2 FQGNSA. The CDR3 is CASSKARWETQYF. The CDR3 nucleotides are TGTGCCAGCAGCAAAGCTAGGTGGGAGACCCAGTACTTC.

The V gene is TRBV7-6, the J gene TRBJ2-5; 11 bases match TRBD2. CDR3 length: 16 amino acids. V was clipped by 1 base and J by 4 bases; unmatched bases: 5. Germline loops: CDR1 SGHVS, CDR2 FNYEAQ. CDR3 in amino acids: CASSLVLAGGRETQYF. In DNA, the CDR3 is TGTGCCAGCAGCTTAGTCCTAGCGGGAGGACGAGAGACCCAGTACTTC.

This clone was seen more than once but under ten times. The rearrangement links TRBV5-1 to TRBJ2-7; tentative D call: TRBD1 (7 bases). Germline V gene data show CDR1 as SGHRS and CDR2 as YFSETQ. V dropped 4 bases and J dropped 3 bases, with 14 bases sitting between them. The length of the CDR3 is 14 residues. The CDR3 loop reads CASSRAGGGYEQYF. CDR3 coding DNA: TGCGCCAGCAGCCGGGCAGGGGGAGGCTACGAGCAGTACTTC.

V and J are TRBV19 and TRBJ2-3; TRBD1 aligns across 9 bases. The CDR3 is made up of 11 amino acids. Germline CDR1 LNHDA, CDR2 SQIVND (reference sequence). Unmatched junction bases numbered 4, after V lost 3 bases and J lost 15 bases. CDR3 region: CASSMGQGLYF. The DNA for the CDR3 is TGTGCCAGTAGTATGGGACAGGGCCTTTATTTT.

This clone was detected a few times. V is TRBV9 and J is TRBJ1-2; D ambiguous. Germline lookup yields CDR1 SGDLS and CDR2 YYNGEE. V lost 0 bases, J lost 0 bases, and 9 bases lay in between. This CDR3 has 15 residues. Here the CDR3 DNA reads TGTGCCAGCAGCGTAGGTCCGGGATCTAACTATGGCTACACCTTC. As protein: CASSVGPGSNYGYTF.

The chain recombines TRBV18 with TRBJ1-5; D perhaps matches TRBD1 (6 bases). CDR3 length: 14 amino acids. CDR1 KGHSH and CDR2 LQKENI come from the germline V gene. V was pared by 2 bases and J by 3 bases, with 8 bases between. The CDR3 DNA is TGTGCCAGCTCACCATCAGGGGACAATCAGCCCCAGCATTTT. Translation: CASSPSGDNQPQHF.

This clone was recorded a few times. Here the CDR3 reads CASSTFTGQGSGELFF. The CDR3, as DNA: TGTGCCAGCAGCACTTTCACGGGACAGGGATCCGGGGAGCTGTTTTTT. J is TRBJ2-2 and V is TRBV7-3, with TRBD1 matching over 9 bases. The germline V gene has CDR1 SGHTA and CDR2 FQGTGA. J gave up 6 bases and V 5 bases, and 10 bases lay outside the gene matches. The CDR3 extends over 16 amino acids.

The CDR3 sequence is CAWSSAGGPIQTQYF. CDR3 nucleotides: TGTGCCTGGAGTTCCGCGGGAGGGCCGATACAGACCCAGTACTTC. The rearrangement uses TRBV30 and TRBJ2-5, with 9 positions matching TRBD2. Trimming took 2 bases from V and 6 from J; bases not matched to a gene: 10. Germline V gene data show CDR1 as GTSNPN and CDR2 as SVGIG (reference sequence). The CDR3 is made up of 15 amino acids.

This rearrangement joins TRBV7-2 to TRBJ2-2; 9 nucleotides match TRBD2. V lost 7 bases, J lost 0 bases, and 6 bases stayed unmatched. Germline-derived CDR1 and CDR2 are SGHTA and FQGNSA. This CDR3 contains 16 residues. This CDR3 is CASTLSGGTNTGELFF. CDR3 DNA sequence: TGTGCCAGCACCCTCAGCGGGGGGACGAACACCGGGGAGCTGTTTTTT.

This clone turned up a few times. The CDR3 region is CASRHQGTTNTEAFF. The CDR3 DNA follows: TGCGCCAGCAGGCATCAGGGGACAACGAACACTGAAGCTTTCTTT. This rearrangement joins TRBV4-3 to TRBJ1-1; tentative D call: TRBD1 (6 bases). Germline CDR1 is LGHNA and CDR2 is YSLEER. V was trimmed by 6 bases and J by 1 base, leaving 15 bases between them. CDR3 length: 15 residues.

The V call is TRBV4-1, the J call TRBJ2-3; 7 nucleotides agree with TRBD1. V lost 0 bases to trimming and J lost 4 bases; unmatched junction nucleotides: 16. Germline lookup yields CDR1 MGHRA and CDR2 YSYEKL. The CDR3 is 19 residues long. CDR3 sequence reads: CASSQDWSFGDSTADTQYF. The CDR3 nucleotides are TGCGCCAGCAGCCAAGACTGGAGCTTTGGGGACAGCACTGCAGATACGCAGTATTTT.

This sequence joins TRBV7-3 and TRBJ2-7, with 8 bases matching TRBD2. The J segment lost 7 bases and the V segment lost 11 bases, leaving 13 bases of the junction unmatched. The germline CDR1 and CDR2 sequences are SGHTA and FQGTGA. The CDR3 spans 13 residues. The CDR3 coding sequence is TGTGCCTGCGGTAGTAGCGGGATACGAGAGCAGTACGTC. As protein: CACGSSGIREQYV.

The table lists this clone with a few counts. The CDR3 loop reads CAWSVGGHEQYV. CDR3 nucleotides: TGTGCCTGGAGTGTAGGTGGCCACGAGCAGTACGTC. This sequence joins TRBV30 and TRBJ2-7; no definite D call. In germline, CDR1 is GTSNPN, CDR2 SVGIG (reference sequence). Trimming stripped 0 bases from V and 5 bases from J, with 8 bases between. The CDR3 sequence is 12 residues long.

The J gene is TRBJ1-1, the V gene TRBV14; D remains ambiguous. V was trimmed by 6 bases and J by 1 base, leaving 12 bases between them. The germline V gene encodes CDR1 SGHDN and CDR2 FVKESK. The CDR3 sequence is 14 residues long. This CDR3 reads CASRKLRGNTEAFF. The DNA for the CDR3 is TGTGCCAGCAGGAAACTCCGTGGGAACACTGAAGCTTTCTTT.

The chain recombines TRBV14 with TRBJ1-1, with D possibly matching TRBD1 (5 bases). The CDR3 runs 15 residues. Trimming stripped 2 bases from V and 8 bases from J, with 18 bases between. Germline V gene sequence: CDR1 SGHDN, CDR2 FVKESK. The DNA for the CDR3 is TGTGCCAGCAGCCAAAGTTTGCGGACAAAAGGGGAAGCTTTCTTT. Residues: CASSQSLRTKGEAFF. Combining the CDR3 with reference TRBV14 and TRBJ1-1 gives the whole variable domain EAGVTQFPSHSVIEKGQTVTLRCDPISGHDNLYWYRRVMGKEIKFLLHFVKESKQDESGMPNNRFLAERTGGTYSTLKVQPAELEDSGVYFCASSQSLRTKGEAFFGQGTRLTVV.

The chain is built from TRBV6-5 and TRBJ1-5; no firm D call. V dropped 6 bases and J dropped 14 bases, with 5 bases sitting between them. The CDR3 consists of 8 residues. In germline, CDR1 is MNHEY, CDR2 SVGAGI. CDR3 DNA sequence: TGTGCCAGCAGCTTAGAGCATTTT. As protein: CASSLEHF.

This clone was found a few times. The genes are TRBV6-6 and TRBJ2-1; D is possibly TRBD1 or TRBD2 (5 bases each). Germline V gene data show CDR1 as MNHNY and CDR2 as SVGAGI (reference sequence). The CDR3 covers 14 residues. Trimming removed 2 bases from V and 7 bases from J, with 12 bases in between. The CDR3 here is CASSYGGASNEQFF. CDR3 DNA sequence: TGTGCCAGCAGTTACGGGGGAGCTTCGAATGAGCAGTTCTTC.

This clone was seen a few times. The V gene is TRBV6-5, the J gene TRBJ2-7; 8 bases line up with TRBD1. The CDR3 runs 13 residues. V lost 6 bases, J lost 7 bases, and 8 bases stayed unmatched. Germline CDR1 and CDR2: MNHEY and SVGAGI. Here the CDR3 DNA reads TGTGCCAGCAGGAGGACAGGGCGTTATGAGCAGTACTTC. This sequence encodes CASRRTGRYEQYF.

V is TRBV6-5 and J is TRBJ2-3; D remains unclear. The CDR3 runs 12 residues. Trimming stripped 4 bases from V and 9 bases from J, with 11 bases between. Looked up from germline, CDR1 is MNHEY and CDR2 is SVGAGI. This chain's CDR3 is CASSFDTRTQYF. In DNA form, the CDR3 reads TGTGCCAGCAGTTTTGACACGAGGACGCAGTATTTT.

This clone has only a few counts. This chain links TRBV4-1 with TRBJ1-5; D remains ambiguous. Germline V lookup: CDR1 MGHRA, CDR2 YSYEKL. The V end lost 4 bases, the J end lost 6 bases, and 4 bases lay between the germline ends. The CDR3 loop spans 11 amino acids. CDR3 DNA sequence: TGCGCCAGCAGCCTTCCTCAGCCCCAGCATTTT. Translation: CASSLPQPQHF.

This chain joins TRBV6-6 and TRBJ1-6; the D is unclear. From germline, CDR1 is MNHNY and CDR2 SVGAGI (reference sequence). V gave up 3 bases and J gave up 15 bases, with 15 bases separating them. CDR3 length equals 13 residues. CDR3 amino acids: CASSYSPAGVLHF. CDR3 sequence (DNA): TGTGCCAGCAGTTATTCCCCGGCGGGAGTCCTCCACTTT.

This clone turned up a few times. CDR3 bases: TGTGCCAGCAGCTTAGGGAACAGAAACTATGGCTACACCTTC. This codes for CASSLGNRNYGYTF. V usage is TRBV7-9 and J usage is TRBJ1-2; D gene unclear. CDR1 is SEHNR and CDR2 is FQNEAQ in the germline V gene (reference sequence). Trimming left V 1 base short and J 2 bases short, with 8 bases between. The CDR3 has 14 amino acids.